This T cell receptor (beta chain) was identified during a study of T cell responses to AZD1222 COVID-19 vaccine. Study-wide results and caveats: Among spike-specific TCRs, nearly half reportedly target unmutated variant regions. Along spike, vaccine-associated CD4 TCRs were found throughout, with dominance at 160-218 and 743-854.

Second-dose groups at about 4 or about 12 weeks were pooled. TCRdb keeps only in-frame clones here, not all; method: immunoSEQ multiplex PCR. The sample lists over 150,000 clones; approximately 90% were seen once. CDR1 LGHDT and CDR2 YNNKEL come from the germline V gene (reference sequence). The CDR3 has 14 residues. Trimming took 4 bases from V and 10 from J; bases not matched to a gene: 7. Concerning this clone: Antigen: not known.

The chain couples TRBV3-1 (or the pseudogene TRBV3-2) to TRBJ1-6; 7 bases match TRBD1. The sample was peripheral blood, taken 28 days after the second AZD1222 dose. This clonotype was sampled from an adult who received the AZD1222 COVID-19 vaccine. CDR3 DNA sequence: TGTGCCAGCAGCCCCCGACAGGGTAGGTCACCCCTCCACTTT. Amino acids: CASSPRQGRSPLHF.